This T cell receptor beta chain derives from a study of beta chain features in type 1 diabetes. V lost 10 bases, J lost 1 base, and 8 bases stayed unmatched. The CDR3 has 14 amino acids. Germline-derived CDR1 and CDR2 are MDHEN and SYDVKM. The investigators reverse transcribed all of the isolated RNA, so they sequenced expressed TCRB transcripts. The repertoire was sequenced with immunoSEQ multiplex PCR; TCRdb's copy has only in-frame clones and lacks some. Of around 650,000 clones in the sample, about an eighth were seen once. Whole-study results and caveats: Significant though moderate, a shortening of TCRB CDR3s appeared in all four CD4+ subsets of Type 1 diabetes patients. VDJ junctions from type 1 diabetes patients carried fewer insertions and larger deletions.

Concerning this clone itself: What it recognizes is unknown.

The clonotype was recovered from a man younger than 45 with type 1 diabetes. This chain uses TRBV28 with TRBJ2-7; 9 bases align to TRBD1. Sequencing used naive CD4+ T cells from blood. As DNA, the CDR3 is TGTGCCACCTCGACAGGGGGGAGATCCTACGAGCAGTACTTC. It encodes CATSTGGRSYEQYF.